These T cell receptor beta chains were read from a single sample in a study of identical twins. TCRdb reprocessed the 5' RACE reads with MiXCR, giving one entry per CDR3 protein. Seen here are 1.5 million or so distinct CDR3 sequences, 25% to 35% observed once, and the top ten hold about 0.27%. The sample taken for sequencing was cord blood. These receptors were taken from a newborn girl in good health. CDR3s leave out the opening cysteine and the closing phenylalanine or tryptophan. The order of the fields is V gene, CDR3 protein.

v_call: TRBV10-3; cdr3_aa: AISERGISYNEQF
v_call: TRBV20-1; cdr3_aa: SASALGTSSETQY
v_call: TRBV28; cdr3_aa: ASRLVKTSGLLSTDTQY
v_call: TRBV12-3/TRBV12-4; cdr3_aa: ASSSEGTQY
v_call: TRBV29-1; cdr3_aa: SVHFPVTNTEAF
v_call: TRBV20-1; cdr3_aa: SARDRATTVNEQF
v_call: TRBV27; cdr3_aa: ASRPRGGEKLF
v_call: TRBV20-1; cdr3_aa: SAKGQGYQPQH
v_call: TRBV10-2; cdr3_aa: ASRSIRLAAITDTQY
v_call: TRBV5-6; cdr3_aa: ASSFLVPDTQY
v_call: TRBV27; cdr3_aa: ASSSYLGTGGSKTQY
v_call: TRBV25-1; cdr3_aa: ASRAEAGLSNTEAF
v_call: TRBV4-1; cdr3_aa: ASSLLAGINNEQF
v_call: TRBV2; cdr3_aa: ASSEPTRSYNSPLH
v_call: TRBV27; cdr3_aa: ASRRLGQGKKETQY
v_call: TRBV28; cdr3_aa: ASSLLQGRQETQY
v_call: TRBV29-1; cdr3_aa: SVVRSGGQETQY